This T cell receptor (beta chain) was retrieved from a study of shared clonotypes between healthy human individuals. Germline V gives CDR1 SGHVS, CDR2 FQNEAQ. After removal of 3 bases from V and 2 bases from J, the junction contained 11 bases not matched to a gene. The CDR3 spans 17 residues. CD45RO-negative, CCR7-selected cells formed the naive CD8 fraction, which excluded terminally differentiated effector memory CD45RA+ cells. This clone was seen a single time. The repertoire was sequenced with immunoSEQ multiplex PCR; TCRdb's copy has only in-frame clones and lacks some. The data contain around 1.9 million clones, about 94% of them singletons.

The sequenced material came from naive CD8+ T cells from PBMCs. This TCR was sampled from a young man in good health. Some clones in this sample may be carry-over from other donors' samples. The rearrangement links TRBV7-8 to TRBJ1-1; 8 bases agree with TRBD1. The CDR3 sequence: CASSFFMEQGENTEAFF. The CDR3 coding sequence is TGTGCCAGCAGCTTTTTTATGGAACAGGGGGAAAACACTGAAGCTTTCTTT.